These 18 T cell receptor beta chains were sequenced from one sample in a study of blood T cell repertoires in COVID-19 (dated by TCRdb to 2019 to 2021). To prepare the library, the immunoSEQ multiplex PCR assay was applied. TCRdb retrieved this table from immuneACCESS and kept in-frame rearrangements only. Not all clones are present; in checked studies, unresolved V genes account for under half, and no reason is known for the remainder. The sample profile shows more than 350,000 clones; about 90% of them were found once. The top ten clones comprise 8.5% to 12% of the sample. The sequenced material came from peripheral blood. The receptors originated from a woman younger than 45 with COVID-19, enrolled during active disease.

CDR3 sequence reads: CASLGQGAAYEQYF. CDR3 DNA sequence: TGTGCCAGCCTCGGACAGGGGGCTGCCTACGAGCAGTACTTC. The V and J genes are TRBV2 and TRBJ2-7, with 11 bases matching TRBD1. The CDR3 spans 14 residues. The V and J ends lost 8 bases and 2 bases, in that order; junction bases with no gene match: 5. Germline V gives CDR1 SNHLY, CDR2 FYNNEI.

The CDR3 bases are TGTGCCAGCAGCTTAGCTCTCGACAATGAGCAGTTCTTC. Translated: CASSLALDNEQFF. The V call is TRBV7-9, the J call TRBJ2-1; unclear D gene. V lost 0 bases and J lost 5, with 5 bases in between. The CDR3 is 13 residues long. The germline CDR1 and CDR2 sequences are SEHNR and FQNEAQ (reference sequence).

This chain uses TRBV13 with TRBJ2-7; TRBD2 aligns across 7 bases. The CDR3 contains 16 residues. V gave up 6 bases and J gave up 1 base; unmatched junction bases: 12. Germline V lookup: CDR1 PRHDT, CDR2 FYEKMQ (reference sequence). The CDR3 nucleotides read TGTGCCAGCAGTCGGACCATAGCGGGTGCGTCCTACGAGCAGTACTTC. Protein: CASSRTIAGASYEQYF.

In DNA, the CDR3 is TGCGCCAGCAGCCTCGGAGGACTAGCGGGCCAAGAGACCCAGTACTTC. As protein: CASSLGGLAGQETQYF. The V gene is TRBV5-1, the J gene TRBJ2-5, with 11 bases lining up with TRBD2. The junction had 6 bases not matched to a gene; V was cut back by 4 bases and J by 1 base. CDR1 and CDR2 from the germline V gene are SGHRS and YFSETQ. This CDR3 has 16 amino acids.

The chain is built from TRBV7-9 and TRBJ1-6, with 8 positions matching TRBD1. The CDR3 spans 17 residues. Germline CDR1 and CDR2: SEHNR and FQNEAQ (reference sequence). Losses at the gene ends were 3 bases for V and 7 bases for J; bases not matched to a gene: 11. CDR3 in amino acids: CASSLGGQGSVNSPLHF. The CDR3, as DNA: TGTGCCAGCAGCTTGGGAGGACAGGGAAGCGTGAATTCACCCCTCCACTTT.

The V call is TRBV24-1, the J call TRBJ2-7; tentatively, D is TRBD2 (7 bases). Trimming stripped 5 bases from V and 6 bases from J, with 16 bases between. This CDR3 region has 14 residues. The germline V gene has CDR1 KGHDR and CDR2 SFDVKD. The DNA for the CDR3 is TGTGCCACCAGTGGACCCGGGGGGCGCGGCGAGCAGTACTTC. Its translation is CATSGPGGRGEQYF.

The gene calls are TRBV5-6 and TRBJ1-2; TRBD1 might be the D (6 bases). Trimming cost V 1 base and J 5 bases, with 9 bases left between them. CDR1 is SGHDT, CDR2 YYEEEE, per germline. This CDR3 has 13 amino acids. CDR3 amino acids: CASSLRDIYGYTF. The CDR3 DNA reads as TGTGCCAGCAGCTTGAGGGACATATATGGCTACACCTTC.

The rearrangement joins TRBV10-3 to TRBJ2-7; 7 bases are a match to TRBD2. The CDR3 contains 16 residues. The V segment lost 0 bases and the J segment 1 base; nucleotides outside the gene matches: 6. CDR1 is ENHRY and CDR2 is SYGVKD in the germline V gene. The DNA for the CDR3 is TGTGCCATCAGTGAGTCGAGCGGGGCCCAATCCTACGAGCAGTACTTC. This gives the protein CAISESSGAQSYEQYF.

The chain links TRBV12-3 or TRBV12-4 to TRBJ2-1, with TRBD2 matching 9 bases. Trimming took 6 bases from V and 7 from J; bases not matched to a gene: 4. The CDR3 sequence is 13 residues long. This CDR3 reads CASSPTSGNEQFF. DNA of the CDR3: TGTGCCAGCAGCCCGACTAGCGGTAATGAGCAGTTCTTC.

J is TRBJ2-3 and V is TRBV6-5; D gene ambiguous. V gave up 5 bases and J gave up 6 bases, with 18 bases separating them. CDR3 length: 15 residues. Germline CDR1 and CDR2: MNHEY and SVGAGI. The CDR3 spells CASSPSFTFPDTQYF. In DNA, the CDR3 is TGTGCCAGCAGTCCGAGCTTTACCTTCCCCGATACGCAGTATTTT.

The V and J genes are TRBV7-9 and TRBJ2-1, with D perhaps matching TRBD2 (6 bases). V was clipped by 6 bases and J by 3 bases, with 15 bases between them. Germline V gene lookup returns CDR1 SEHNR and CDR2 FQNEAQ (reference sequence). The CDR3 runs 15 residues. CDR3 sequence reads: CASSRGTSFYNEQFF. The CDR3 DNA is TGTGCCAGCAGTCGGGGGACCTCCTTCTACAATGAGCAGTTCTTC.

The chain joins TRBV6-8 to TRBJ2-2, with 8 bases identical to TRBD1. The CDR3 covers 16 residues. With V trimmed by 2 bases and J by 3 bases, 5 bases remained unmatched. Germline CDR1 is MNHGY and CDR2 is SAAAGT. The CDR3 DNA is TGTGCCAGCAGTTACCCCGGACAGGGCCACACCGGGGAGCTGTTTTTT. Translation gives CASSYPGQGHTGELFF.

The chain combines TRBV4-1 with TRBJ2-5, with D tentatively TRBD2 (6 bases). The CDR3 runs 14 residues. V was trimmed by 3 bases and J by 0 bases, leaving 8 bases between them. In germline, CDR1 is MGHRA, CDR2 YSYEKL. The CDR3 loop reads CASSQGGNQETQYF. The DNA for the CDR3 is TGCGCCAGCAGCCAGGGAGGTAACCAAGAGACCCAGTACTTC.

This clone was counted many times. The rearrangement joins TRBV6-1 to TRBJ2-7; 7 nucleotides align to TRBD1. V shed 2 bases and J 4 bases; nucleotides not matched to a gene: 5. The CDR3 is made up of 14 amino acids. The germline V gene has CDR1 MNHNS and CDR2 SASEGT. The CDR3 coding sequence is TGTGCCAGCAGTGAACAGGGGGTTTCGTACGAGCAGTACTTC. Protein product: CASSEQGVSYEQYF.

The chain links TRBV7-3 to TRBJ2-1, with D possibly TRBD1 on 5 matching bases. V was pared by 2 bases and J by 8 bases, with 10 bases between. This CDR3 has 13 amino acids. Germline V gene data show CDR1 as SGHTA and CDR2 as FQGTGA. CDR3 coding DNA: TGTGCCAGCAGCTTAGGGGCGTTAGATGAGCAGTTCTTC. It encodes CASSLGALDEQFF.

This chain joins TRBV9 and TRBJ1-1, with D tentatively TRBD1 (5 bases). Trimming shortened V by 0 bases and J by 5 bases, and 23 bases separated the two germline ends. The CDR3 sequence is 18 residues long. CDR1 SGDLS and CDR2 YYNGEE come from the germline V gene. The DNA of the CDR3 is TGTGCCAGCAGCGTAGCGGGAGCTGGGGCGGGGGGTCAGACTGAAGCTTTCTTT. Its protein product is CASSVAGAGAGGQTEAFF.

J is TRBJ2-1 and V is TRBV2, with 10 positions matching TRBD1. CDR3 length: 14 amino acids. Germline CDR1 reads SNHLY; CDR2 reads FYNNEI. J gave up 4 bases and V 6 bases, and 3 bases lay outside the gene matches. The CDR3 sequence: CASSPGQGYNEQFF. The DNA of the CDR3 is TGTGCCAGCAGCCCGGGACAGGGGTACAATGAGCAGTTCTTC. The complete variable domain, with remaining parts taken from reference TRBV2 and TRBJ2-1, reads EPEVTQTPSHQVTQMGQEVILRCVPISNHLYFYWYRQILGQKVEFLVSFYNNEISEKSEIFDDQFSVERPDGSNFTLKIRSTKLEDSAMYFCASSPGQGYNEQFFGPGTRLTVL.

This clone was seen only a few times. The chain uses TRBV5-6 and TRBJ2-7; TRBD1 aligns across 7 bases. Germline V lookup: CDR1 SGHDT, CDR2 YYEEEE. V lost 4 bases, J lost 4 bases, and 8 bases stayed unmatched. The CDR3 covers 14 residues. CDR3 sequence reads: CASSDIRGFYEQYF. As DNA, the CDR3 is TGTGCCAGCAGCGATATCAGGGGGTTTTACGAGCAGTACTTC.